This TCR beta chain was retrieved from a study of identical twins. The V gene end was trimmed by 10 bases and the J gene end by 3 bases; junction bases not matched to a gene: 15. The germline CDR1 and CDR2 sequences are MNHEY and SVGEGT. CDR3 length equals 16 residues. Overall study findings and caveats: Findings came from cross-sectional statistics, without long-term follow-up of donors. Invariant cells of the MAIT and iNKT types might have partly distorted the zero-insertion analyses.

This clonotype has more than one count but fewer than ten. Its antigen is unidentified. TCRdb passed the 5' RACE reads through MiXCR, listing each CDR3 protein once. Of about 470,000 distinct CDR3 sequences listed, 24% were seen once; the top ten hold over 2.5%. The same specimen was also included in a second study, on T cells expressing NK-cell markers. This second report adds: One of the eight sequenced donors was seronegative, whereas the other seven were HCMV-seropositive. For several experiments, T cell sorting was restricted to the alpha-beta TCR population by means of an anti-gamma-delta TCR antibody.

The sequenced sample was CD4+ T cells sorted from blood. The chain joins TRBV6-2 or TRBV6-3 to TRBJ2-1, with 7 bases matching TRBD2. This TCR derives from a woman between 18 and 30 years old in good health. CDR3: CATRSSGPSGYNEQFF. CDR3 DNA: TGTGCCACAAGGAGCTCGGGGCCTAGCGGCTACAATGAGCAGTTCTTC.